Listed here are 19 T cell receptor beta chains from one sample, sequenced in a study of patients and donors after allogeneic stem cell transplantation. TCRdb used MiXCR to reprocess the RT-PCR reads, holding one entry per CDR3 protein. Seen here are tens of thousands of distinct CDR3 sequences, about 37% observed once, and the top ten hold around 76%. Sequenced sample: blood, either unsorted or a sorted T cell fraction (not recorded which). Receptor source: a human donor who was either an allogeneic HSCT recipient or a stem cell or donor lymphocyte infusion donor (not recorded which). It is not recorded whose cells these are; they may come from a transplant donor.

This clonotype was recorded only once. This rearrangement joins TRBV7-2 to TRBJ2-1; 7 positions agree with TRBD1. The V and J ends lost 2 bases and 4 bases, in that order; junction bases with no gene match: 5. Germline V gene data show CDR1 as SGHTA and CDR2 as FQGNSA. There are 15 residues in the CDR3. Here the CDR3 reads CASSLRGTEYNEQFF. In DNA form, the CDR3 reads TGTGCCAGCAGCTTAAGAGGGACAGAGTACAATGAGCAGTTCTTC.

The rearrangement joins TRBV18 to TRBJ2-1; D is unclear. The CDR3 has 13 residues. Trimming cost V 0 bases and J 5 bases, with 5 bases left between them. The germline CDR1 and CDR2 sequences are KGHSH and LQKENI. CDR3 bases: TGTGCCAGCTCACCACCGAAGCACAATGAGCAGTTCTTC. This encodes CASSPPKHNEQFF.

In regard to this clonotype: The junction does not match germline at one end; this may be a read error. The chain has TRBV20-1 and TRBJ1-5; 7 bases align to TRBD1. This CDR3 has 17 residues. Germline-derived CDR1 and CDR2 are DFQATT and SNEGSKA (reference sequence). The CDR3 sequence is CSAQRGGEGAWNQLQHF. CDR3 nucleotides: TGCAGTGCCCAGAGAGGAGGGGAGGGGGCCTGGAATCAGCTCCAGCATTTT.

This clonotype appeared a few times. The chain is built from TRBV3-1 and TRBJ2-2; D remains ambiguous. The CDR3 length is 16 residues. Trimming removed 1 base from V and 3 bases from J, with 12 bases in between. Germline CDR1 reads LGHDT; CDR2 reads YNNKEL (reference sequence). The CDR3 reads CASSQGVAKDTGELFF. The CDR3 nucleotides are TGTGCCAGCAGCCAAGGGGTGGCAAAAGACACCGGGGAGCTGTTTTTT.

This clonotype has a handful of counts. This chain links TRBV14 with TRBJ2-1, with D tentatively TRBD2 (6 bases). This CDR3 has 14 residues. The V end lost 2 bases, the J end lost 5 bases, and 10 bases lay between the germline ends. Germline values: CDR1 SGHDN, CDR2 FVKESK. Here the CDR3 reads CASSQLGGNNEQFF. The DNA of the CDR3 is TGTGCCAGCAGCCAACTTGGAGGGAACAATGAGCAGTTCTTC.

The chain links TRBV7-9 to TRBJ2-5; unclear D gene. Trimming took off 5 bases at V and 4 bases at J, with 5 bases between the two ends. CDR1 and CDR2 (germline): SEHNR, FQNEAQ (reference sequence). The CDR3 spans 11 residues. The CDR3 protein is CASSPRETQYF. In nucleotides, the CDR3 is TGTGCCAGCAGCCCCCGAGAGACCCAGTACTTC.

V usage is TRBV7-9 and J usage is TRBJ1-6; 9 nucleotides agree with TRBD1. Germline V gene sequence: CDR1 SEHNR, CDR2 FQNEAQ (reference sequence). The V segment lost 5 bases and the J segment 8 bases; nucleotides outside the gene matches: 1. CDR3 length: 13 residues. The DNA for the CDR3 is TGTGCCAGCAGCCGACAGGGGGATTCACCCCTCCACTTT. Amino acids: CASSRQGDSPLHF.

The chain has TRBV11-2 and TRBJ2-1, with D perhaps matching TRBD2 (6 bases). Per germline, CDR1 SGHAT and CDR2 FQNNGV. This CDR3 region has 17 residues. Trimming pared 0 bases from V and 5 bases from J, leaving 17 bases between. The chain's CDR3 is CASSLDVFGEDHNEQFF. CDR3 nucleotides: TGTGCCAGCAGCTTAGACGTTTTCGGGGAGGATCACAATGAGCAGTTCTTC. Complete variable domain (other parts from reference TRBV11-2 and TRBJ2-1): EAGVAQSPRYKIIEKRQSVAFWCNPISGHATLYWYQQILGQGPKLLIQFQNNGVVDDSQLPKDRFSAERLKGVDSTLKIQPAKLEDSAVYLCASSLDVFGEDHNEQFFGPGTRLTVL.

This chain joins TRBV29-1 and TRBJ1-1; 8 positions agree with TRBD1. The germline V gene encodes CDR1 SQVTM and CDR2 ANQGSEA. After removal of 1 base from V and 8 bases from J, the junction contained 12 bases not matched to a gene. There are 15 residues in the CDR3. CDR3 coding DNA: TGCAGCGTTGAAGCTTTGGCGACAGGGGAAAACGAAGCTTTCTTT. This encodes CSVEALATGENEAFF.

V usage is TRBV5-1 and J usage is TRBJ1-5, with 9 bases lining up with TRBD1. This CDR3 region has 16 residues. The V segment lost 0 bases and the J segment 3 bases; nucleotides outside the gene matches: 4. Germline values: CDR1 SGHRS, CDR2 YFSETQ. The CDR3 nucleotides read TGCGCCAGCAGCTTGGGGACAGGGGCTCCCAATCAGCCCCAGCATTTT. Amino acids: CASSLGTGAPNQPQHF.

This sequence joins TRBV9 and TRBJ1-2; D remains ambiguous. The CDR3 is 15 amino acids. The V gene's germline CDR1 is SGDLS and CDR2 YYNGEE. V lost 5 bases and J 2 bases, leaving 16 bases between the germline ends. The CDR3 loop reads CASSPTPLPNYGYTF. The CDR3 DNA follows: TGTGCCAGCAGTCCCACACCATTACCAAACTATGGCTACACCTTC.

In its sample, this clonotype was seen a few times. The rearrangement joins TRBV20-1 to TRBJ1-5; TRBD1 matches 11 bases. This CDR3 spans 13 amino acids. J lost 7 bases, V lost 6 bases, and 5 bases had no gene match. Germline lookup yields CDR1 DFQATT and CDR2 SNEGSKA (reference sequence). The CDR3 DNA sequence: TGCAGTGCCATCCGGGACAGGGGGCAGCCCCAGCATTTT. Its translation is CSAIRDRGQPQHF.

This clonotype occurred many times. The chain couples TRBV5-1 to TRBJ2-1, with a tentative D call TRBD1 (6 bases). Germline V gene lookup returns CDR1 SGHRS and CDR2 YFSETQ. V gave up 1 base and J gave up 3 bases, with 8 bases separating them. There are 14 residues in the CDR3. The CDR3 bases are TGCGCCAGCAGCTTGATGGACAGCTACAATGAGCAGTTCTTC. Its protein product is CASSLMDSYNEQFF.

CDR3 sequence: CSGATATNEKLFF. CDR3 in DNA: TGCAGCGGGGCGACAGCTACCAATGAAAAACTGTTTTTT. V is TRBV29-1 and J is TRBJ1-4, with a tentative D call TRBD1 (5 bases). Trimming removed 7 bases at V and 5 bases at J, with 14 bases between. Looked up from germline, CDR1 is SQVTM and CDR2 is ANQGSEA. CDR3 length: 13 residues.

This chain joins TRBV30 and TRBJ1-6; possibly TRBD1 for D (6 bases). This CDR3 is built from 16 residues. The germline V gene has CDR1 GTSNPN and CDR2 SVGIG (reference sequence). V was trimmed by 2 bases and J by 4 bases, leaving 15 bases between them. The CDR3 sequence is CAWSPGQLLYNSPLHF. The CDR3 DNA is TGTGCCTGGAGTCCCGGACAGCTCCTTTATAATTCACCCCTCCACTTT. Full variable domain (missing parts from reference TRBV30 and TRBJ1-6): SQTIHQWPATLVQPVGSPLSLECTVEGTSNPNLYWYRQAAGRGLQLLFYSVGIGQISSEVPQNLSASRPQDRQFILSSKKLLLSDSGFYLCAWSPGQLLYNSPLHFGNGTRLTVT.

The rearrangement uses TRBV20-1 and TRBJ2-6; D is undetermined. The V gene lost 7 bases and the J gene lost 2 bases, with 3 bases spanning the gap. Germline CDR1 DFQATT, CDR2 SNEGSKA (reference sequence). The CDR3 contains 11 residues. The CDR3: CSGAGANVLTF. The CDR3 nucleotides are TGCAGTGGCGCTGGGGCCAACGTCCTGACTTTC.

The J gene is TRBJ1-6, the V gene TRBV4-1; possible D gene TRBD1, 6 bases. Germline V CDR1 and CDR2: MGHRA, YSYEKL. There are 16 residues in the CDR3. Trimming removed 2 bases from V and 4 bases from J, with 12 bases in between. The CDR3 DNA reads TGCGCCAGCAGCCAACAGGGGTTTTGGTATAATTCACCCCTCCACTTT. Its translation is CASSQQGFWYNSPLHF.

This sequence joins TRBV5-1 and TRBJ1-6; D gene unclear. With 4 bases removed from V and 10 bases from J, the gap between germline ends came to 18 bases. Germline loops: CDR1 SGHRS, CDR2 YFSETQ. This CDR3 is 15 amino acids long. The CDR3, as DNA: TGCGCCAGCAGCCCCGGTCCTCGGGCCGAGTCACCCCTCCACTTT. Translating it yields CASSPGPRAESPLHF. The full variable domain, completed using reference TRBV5-1 and TRBJ1-6, is KAGVTQTPRYLIKTRGQQVTLSCSPISGHRSVSWYQQTPGQGLQFLFEYFSETQRNKGNFPGRFSGRQFSNSRSEMNVSTLELGDSALYLCASSPGPRAESPLHFGNGTRLTVT.

This clonotype was detected a few times. This chain connects TRBV20-1 to TRBJ1-5, with 10 nucleotides matching TRBD1. This CDR3 region has 13 residues. Germline CDR1 reads DFQATT; CDR2 reads SNEGSKA (reference sequence). With 5 bases clipped from V and 5 bases from J, the junction kept 3 bases outside the gene matches. CDR3 DNA sequence: TGCAGTGCTCTCGGGACAGGGGATCAGCCCCAGCATTTT. It is translated as CSALGTGDQPQHF.